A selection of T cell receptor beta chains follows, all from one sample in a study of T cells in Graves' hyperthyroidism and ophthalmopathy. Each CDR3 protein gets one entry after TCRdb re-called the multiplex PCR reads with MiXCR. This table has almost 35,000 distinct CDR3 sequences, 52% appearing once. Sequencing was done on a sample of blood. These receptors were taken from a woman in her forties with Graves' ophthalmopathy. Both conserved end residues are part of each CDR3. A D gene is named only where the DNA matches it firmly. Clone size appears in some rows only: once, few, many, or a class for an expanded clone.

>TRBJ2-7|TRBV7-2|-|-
CASSFPCSYEQYF
TGTGCCAGCAGCTTTCCGTGCTCCTACGAGCAGTACTTC
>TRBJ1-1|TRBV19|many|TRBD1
CASSADRGGTEAFF
TGTGCCAGTAGTGCGGACAGGGGGGGGACTGAAGCTTTCTTT
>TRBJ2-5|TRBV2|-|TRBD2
CASKADGGAETQYF
TGTGCCAGCAAGGCCGACGGGGGGGCGGAGACCCAGTACTTC
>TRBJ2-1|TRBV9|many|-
CASSAGTHKFF
TGTGCCAGCAGTGCCGGGACTCATAAGTTCTTC
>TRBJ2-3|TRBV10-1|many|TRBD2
CASATGGPGTDTQYF
TGCGCCAGTGCTACGGGGGGGCCGGGCACAGATACGCAGTATTTT
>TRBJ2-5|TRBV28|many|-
CASSYNPGKTSQETQYF
TGTGCCAGCAGCTACAATCCGGGAAAGACTAGCCAAGAGACCCAGTACTTC
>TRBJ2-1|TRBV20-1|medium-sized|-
CSAEDGNEQFF
TGCAGTGCTGAAGATGGGAATGAGCAGTTCTTC
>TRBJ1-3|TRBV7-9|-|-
CASSSHGPGNTIYF
TGTGCCAGCAGCTCCCACGGGCCTGGAAACACCATATATTTT
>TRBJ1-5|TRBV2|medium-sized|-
CASNDRYSNQPQHF
TGTGCCAGCAACGACCGGTATAGCAATCAGCCCCAGCATTTT
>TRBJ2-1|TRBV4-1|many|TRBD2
CASSLHASGSYNEQFF
TGCGCCAGCAGCCTCCACGCTAGCGGCTCCTACAATGAGCAGTTCTTC
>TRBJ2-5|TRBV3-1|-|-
CASSPSPRPKETQYF
TGTGCTAGCAGCCCTTCGCCTCGACCCAAAGAGACCCAGTACTTC
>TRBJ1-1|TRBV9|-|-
CASSVPAPGTEAFF
TGTGCCAGCAGCGTGCCCGCTCCGGGCACTGAAGCTTTCTTT
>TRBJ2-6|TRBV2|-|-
CASSSGLGTGANVLTF
TGTGCCAGCAGTTCGGGACTGGGGACTGGGGCCAACGTCCTGACTTTC
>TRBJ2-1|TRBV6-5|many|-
CASSYSGSRDNEQFF
TGTGCCAGCAGTTACTCAGGATCTAGGGACAATGAGCAGTTCTTC
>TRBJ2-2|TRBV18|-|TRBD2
CASSRWLADTGELFF
TGTGCCAGCTCACGTTGGCTAGCGGACACCGGGGAGCTGTTTTTT
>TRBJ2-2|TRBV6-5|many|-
CASSYRQGTGELFF
TGTGCCAGCAGTTACCGGCAGGGTACCGGGGAGCTGTTTTTT
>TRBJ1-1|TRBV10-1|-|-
CASREGRNTEAFF
TGCGCCAGCAGAGAAGGCAGAAACACTGAAGCTTTCTTT
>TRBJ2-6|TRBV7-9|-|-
CASSLSTGANVLTF
TGTGCCAGCAGCTTATCCACAGGGGCCAACGTCCTGACTTTC
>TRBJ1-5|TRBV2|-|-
CASSFYICSASGISGGNQPQHF
-
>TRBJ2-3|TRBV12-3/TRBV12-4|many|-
CASSLANPTDTQYF
TGTGCCAGCAGTTTAGCGAACCCCACAGATACGCAGTATTTT
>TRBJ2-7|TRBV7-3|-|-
CASSQSPVLQAYEQYF
TGTGCCAGCAGCCAATCCCCGGTTTTGCAGGCCTACGAGCAGTACTTC
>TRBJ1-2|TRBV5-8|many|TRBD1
CASSLDRGFYGYTF
TGTGCCAGCAGCTTGGACAGGGGGTTCTATGGCTACACCTTC
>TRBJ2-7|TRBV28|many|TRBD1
CASSSPGQGPLEQYF
TGTGCCAGCAGTTCCCCGGGACAGGGGCCCCTCGAGCAGTACTTC
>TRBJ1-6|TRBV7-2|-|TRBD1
CASSLNWDRGNSPLHF
TGTGCCAGCAGCTTAAACTGGGACAGGGGTAATTCACCCCTCCACTTT
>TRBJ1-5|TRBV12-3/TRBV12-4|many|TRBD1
CASRYRGRERNQPQHF
TGTGCCAGCAGATATAGGGGGCGAGAACGCAATCAGCCCCAGCATTTT
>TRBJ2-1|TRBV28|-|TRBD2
CASSLNFLAGQSSEQFF
TGTGCCAGCAGTTTAAACTTCCTAGCGGGACAGAGCAGTGAGCAGTTCTTC
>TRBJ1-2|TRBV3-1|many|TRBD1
CASSPTDRGYGYTF
TGTGCCAGCAGCCCTACCGACAGGGGCTATGGCTACACCTTC
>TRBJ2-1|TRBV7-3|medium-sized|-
CASSRSKDNEQFF
TGTGCCAGCAGCCGATCGAAGGACAATGAGCAGTTCTTC
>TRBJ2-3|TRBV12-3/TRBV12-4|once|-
CASSLSRGADTQYF
TGTGCCAGCAGTTTAAGCAGGGGTGCAGATACGCAGTATTTT
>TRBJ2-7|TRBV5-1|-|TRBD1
CASSYIGTDYEQYF
TGCGCCAGCAGCTACATCGGGACAGACTACGAGCAGTACTTC
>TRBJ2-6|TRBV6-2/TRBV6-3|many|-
CASSWESSGANVLTF
TGTGCCAGCAGTTGGGAGAGCTCTGGGGCCAACGTCCTGACTTTC
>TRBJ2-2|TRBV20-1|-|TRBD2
CSARDKKTSGELLF
TGCAGTGCTAGAGATAAAAAGACTAGCGGGGAGCTGCTTTTT
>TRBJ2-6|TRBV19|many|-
CASSIAGSSGANVLTF
TGTGCCAGTAGTATAGCAGGGAGCTCTGGGGCCAACGTCCTGACTTTC
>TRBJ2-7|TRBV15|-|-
CATSRSGGLQYF
TGTGCCACCAGCAGATCTGGGGGGCTGCAGTACTTC
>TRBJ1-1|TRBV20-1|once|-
CSAQNVLLSYNEAFF
TGCAGTGCTCAGAATGTACTTCTCTCCTACAATGAAGCTTTCTTT
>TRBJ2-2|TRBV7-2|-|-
CASSLPGFSSYEQYFGPGTGELFF
-
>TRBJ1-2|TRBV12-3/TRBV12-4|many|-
CASSSYPRGSTKPYTF
TGTGCCAGCAGTTCTTACCCTCGGGGCAGCACTAAGCCCTACACCTTC
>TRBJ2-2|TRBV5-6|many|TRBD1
CASSGLQGAGELFF
TGTGCCAGCAGCGGACTACAGGGGGCCGGGGAGCTGTTTTTT
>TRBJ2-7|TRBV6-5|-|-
CASSYSRVREQYF
TGTGCCAGCAGTTACTCCAGGGTACGCGAGCAGTACTTC
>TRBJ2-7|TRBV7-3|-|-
CASSSWGNYEQYF
TGTGCCAGCAGCTCCTGGGGGAACTACGAGCAGTACTTC
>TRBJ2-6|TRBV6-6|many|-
CASSDNVLTF
TGTGCCAGCAGTGACAACGTCCTGACTTTC
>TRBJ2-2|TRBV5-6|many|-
CASSLWYSGLFAGELFF
TGTGCCAGCAGCTTGTGGTACAGTGGGCTGTTTGCCGGGGAGCTGTTTTTT
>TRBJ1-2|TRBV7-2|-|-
CASSFQGANYGYTF
TGTGCCAGCAGCTTCCAGGGAGCTAACTATGGCTACACCTTC
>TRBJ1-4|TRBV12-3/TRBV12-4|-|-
CASRRGPEKLFF
TGTGCCAGTAGAAGGGGACCGGAAAAACTGTTTTTT
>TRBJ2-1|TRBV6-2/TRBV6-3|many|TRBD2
CASSGGLADSYNEQFF
TGTGCCAGCAGTGGGGGACTAGCGGACTCCTACAATGAGCAGTTCTTC
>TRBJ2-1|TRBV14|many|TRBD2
CASSRSPSAGSYNEQFF
TGTGCCAGCAGCCGCAGCCCATCAGCGGGATCCTACAATGAGCAGTTCTTC
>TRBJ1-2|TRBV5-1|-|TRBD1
CASSLETGYDGYTF
TGCGCCAGCAGCTTGGAGACAGGGTATGATGGCTACACCTTC
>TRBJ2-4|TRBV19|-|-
CAGSMSNKGVAKNIQYF
TGTGCCGGTAGTATGTCAAACAAGGGGGTAGCCAAAAACATTCAGTACTTC
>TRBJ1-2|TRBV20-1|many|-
CSARTVGYTF
TGCAGTGCGCGGACAGTCGGCTACACCTTC
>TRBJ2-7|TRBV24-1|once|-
CATSAISCSYEQYF
TGTGCCACCAGTGCGATCTCGTGCTCCTACGAGCAGTACTTC
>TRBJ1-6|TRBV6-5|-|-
CASRGGLAGETLHF
TGTGCCAGCAGGGGGGGACTAGCGGGAGAGACCCTCCACTTT
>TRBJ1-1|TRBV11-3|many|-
CASSLRGAMLVAFF
TGTGCCAGCAGCTTGAGGGGGGCGATGCTGGTCGCTTTCTTT
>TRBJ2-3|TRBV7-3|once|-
CASSQQGGAGATDTQYF
TGCGCCAGCAGCCAACAAGGGGGCGCGGGGGCAACAGATACGCAGTATTTT
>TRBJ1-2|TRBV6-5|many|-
CASSLMVGYGYTF
TGTGCCAGCAGTTTAATGGTTGGCTATGGCTACACCTTC
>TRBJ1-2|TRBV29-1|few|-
CSVVARGYTF
TGCAGCGTTGTCGCCAGGGGCTACACCTTC